These T cell receptor beta chains were read from a single sample in a study of shared clonotypes between healthy human individuals. The data were produced by immunoSEQ multiplex PCR, yet TCRdb's version contains in-frame clones alone and is incomplete. Here the sample spans hundreds of thousands of clones, more than 70% being singletons. Sequences were obtained from memory CD4+ T cells sorted from blood. Receptors were obtained from a woman between 25 and 40 years old in good health. Each CDR3 is given with its conserved first and last residue. The D gene is left open where the match is weak. Rows give clone size only sometimes, using once, few, many, or a class for an expanded clone.

clone size,J gene,D gene,V gene,CDR3 DNA,CDR3 protein
NA,TRBJ2-2,NA,TRBV6-1,TGTGCCAGCAGCGGAGGGTGGTCGAACACCGGGGAGCTGTTTTTT,CASSGGWSNTGELFF
NA,TRBJ1-1,NA,TRBV30,TGTGCCTGGAGTAAACGGTCTGGGGCCATTGAAGCTTTCTTT,CAWSKRSGAIEAFF
once,TRBJ1-2,NA,TRBV14,TGTGCCAGCAGCCAAGATGGTAGATGGGGTCGGGGCTACACCTTC,CASSQDGRWGRGYTF
NA,TRBJ1-1,NA,TRBV18,TGTGCCAGCTCACAGGGTCAAAGGGAGTTGAACACTGAAGCTTTCTTT,CASSQGQRELNTEAFF
NA,TRBJ1-4,NA,TRBV5-1,TGCGCCAGCAGCTTGACTGCACCTAATGAAAAACTGTTTTTT,CASSLTAPNEKLFF
NA,TRBJ2-7,NA,TRBV27,TGTGCCAGCAGTGATAACAGGGTCCACGAGCAGTACTTC,CASSDNRVHEQYF
NA,TRBJ2-7,TRBD2,TRBV6-1,TGTGCCAGCAGTCCCACGACTAGCGGGAGGATCGAGCAGTACTTC,CASSPTTSGRIEQYF
NA,TRBJ1-1,TRBD1,TRBV29-1,TGCAGCGTAGTTCCGGGACAGGGAAACACTGAAGCTTTCTTT,CSVVPGQGNTEAFF
many,TRBJ1-5,NA,TRBV7-2,TGTGCCAGCAGCTTAGACTATCAGCCCCAGCATTTT,CASSLDYQPQHF
NA,TRBJ1-1,NA,TRBV15,TGTGCCACCAGCAGATCGGCCAATTACAGGGAAGAAGCTTTCTTT,CATSRSANYREEAFF
few,TRBJ1-5,NA,TRBV27,TGTGCCAGCAGTTTATATGGGACGGAAGACCTTCATCAGCCCCAGCATTTT,CASSLYGTEDLHQPQHF
NA,TRBJ1-1,TRBD1,TRBV7-9,TGTGCCAGCAATCCGGGACAGGGGAGGAACACTGAAGCTTTCTTT,CASNPGQGRNTEAFF
NA,TRBJ1-2,TRBD1,TRBV18,TGTGCCAGCTCACCGTCAAACCGGGACAGGGGGCACGGCTACACCTTC,CASSPSNRDRGHGYTF
NA,TRBJ1-5,TRBD1,TRBV18,TGTGCCAGCTCCCCGGGACAGGGGTTTCAGCCCCAGCATTTT,CASSPGQGFQPQHF